The clone carrying this T cell receptor (beta chain) occurred many times. Investigators took RNA and DNA out together from 20-30 mg of unsorted bulk tissue. Every tumor specimen contained over 80% viable tumor cells. After removal of 5 bases from V and 3 bases from J, the junction contained 8 bases not matched to a gene. The germline gives CDR1 MNHNS, CDR2 SASEGT. The CDR3 spans 15 residues. The data belong to a study of tumor-infiltrating lymphocytes in primary liver carcinoma. Study at large: The cohort included men and women aged 30 to 69 years. Samples had roughly 3.5 to 7.13 million productive TCRbeta reads, comparable between tissue types.

A primer in the constant region served to generate TCR beta cDNA from 450 to 600 ng of total RNA. A slightly modified ARM-PCR protocol with three nested multiplex PCR rounds produced these TCR beta libraries. The first two PCR rounds used TRBV1-TRBV30 primers with a Cbeta primer, roughly 10 cycles each. TCRdb itself ran the multiplex PCR reads through MiXCR, one entry per CDR3 protein. The sample includes approximately 110,000 distinct CDR3 sequences, 55% to 75% of them seen just once. The specimen was liver tumor tissue from sampling region 3. The subset was: tumor region T3, left-lateral pole. This sequence was found in a woman aged 55-75 years with primary liver carcinoma and hepatitis B virus infection. The chain is built from TRBV6-1 and TRBJ1-1, with 8 bases aligning to TRBD1. The CDR3 coding sequence is TGTGCCAGCAGTCTTGGTGGACAGGGCTACACTGAAGCTTTCTTT. It is translated as CASSLGGQGYTEAFF.